What follows are 8 T cell receptor beta chains derived from one specimen sequenced in a study of T cells in Graves' hyperthyroidism and ophthalmopathy. RNA transcripts were the template for amplifying TCR beta CDR3 regions. The TCR CDR3 was amplified in a first-round RT-PCR using the HTBI primer set. Using its own MiXCR run on the multiplex PCR reads, TCRdb lists one record per CDR3 protein. Of fewer than 750,000 distinct CDR3 sequences listed, roughly 15% are singletons. Sequencing input: blood. The receptors here all came from a woman in her forties or fifties with Graves' ophthalmopathy.

This clonotype appeared many times. In DNA form, the CDR3 reads TGCAGTGCTAGCAAACCGACTAGCAGAATGACCTACGAGCAGTACTTC. It encodes CSASKPTSRMTYEQYF. The V and J genes are TRBV20-1 and TRBJ2-7, with 7 bases matching TRBD2. CDR1 and CDR2 from the germline V gene are DFQATT and SNEGSKA (reference sequence). This CDR3 has 16 residues. Germline trimming cut 3 bases from V and 2 bases from J; bases unmatched to any gene: 13.

This clonotype was detected many times. CDR3 sequence: CSATGTPDSGATYEQYF. In DNA form, the CDR3 reads TGCAGTGCTACGGGGACTCCGGATAGCGGGGCCACCTACGAGCAGTACTTC. The chain employs TRBV20-1 and TRBJ2-7; 8 positions match TRBD2. J gave up 2 bases and V 4 bases, and 16 bases lay outside the gene matches. In germline, CDR1 is DFQATT, CDR2 SNEGSKA (reference sequence). CDR3 length: 17 residues.

This clonotype was found many times. The CDR3 is CASSPGSGGETQYF. In DNA form, the CDR3 reads TGTGCCAGCTCACCGGGCAGTGGGGGAGAGACCCAGTACTTC. The chain carries TRBV18 and TRBJ2-5, with D perhaps matching TRBD1 or TRBD2 (5 bases each). CDR3 length: 14 amino acids. V was cut by 3 bases and J by 4 bases, with 12 bases left in between. Per the germline V gene, CDR1 is KGHSH and CDR2 is LQKENI.

Only a few counts were recorded for this clonotype. The chain links TRBV4-3 to TRBJ2-1; 8 nucleotides line up with TRBD2. The CDR3 runs to 16 residues. V was clipped by 4 bases and J by 4 bases; unmatched bases: 9. Germline assignment: CDR1 LGHNA and CDR2 YSLEER. The CDR3 DNA is TGCGCCAGCAGCCCCGGACTAGCTTCCCGATACAATGAGCAGTTCTTC. It codes for CASSPGLASRYNEQFF.

This clonotype has only a few counts. The chain recombines TRBV6-2 or TRBV6-3 with TRBJ1-2; D call uncertain. CDR1 MNHEY and CDR2 SVGEGT come from the germline V gene. The V gene lost 2 bases and the J gene lost 5 bases, with 6 bases spanning the gap. This CDR3 contains 12 residues. The CDR3 bases are TGTGCCAGCAGTTACCGAACTTATGGCTACACCTTC. It specifies CASSYRTYGYTF.

This clonotype was seen repeatedly, ten times or more. The chain recombines TRBV7-9 with TRBJ2-7; 7 bases are a match to TRBD1. The CDR3 runs to 12 residues. J lost 6 bases, V lost 4 bases, and 3 bases had no gene match. Germline CDR1 reads SEHNR; CDR2 reads FQNEAQ (reference sequence). The CDR3 is CASSWDRPEQYF. The CDR3 DNA sequence: TGTGCCAGCAGCTGGGACAGACCCGAGCAGTACTTC.

This clonotype was detected only a few times. V gene TRBV24-1 combines with J gene TRBJ2-5, with D tentatively TRBD1 (6 bases). The V gene's germline CDR1 is KGHDR and CDR2 SFDVKD. This CDR3 comprises 15 residues. Deletions cut 6 bases from V and 5 bases from J, with 18 bases between. CDR3 loop: CATSNSQGPGETQYF. CDR3 DNA sequence: TGTGCCACCAGTAACTCACAGGGCCCGGGGGAGACCCAGTACTTC.

The chain couples TRBV20-1 to TRBJ1-1; 11 positions match TRBD1. The CDR3 is 16 amino acids. Germline lookup yields CDR1 DFQATT and CDR2 SNEGSKA (reference sequence). V was pared by 5 bases and J by 4 bases, with 12 bases of the junction left unmatched. Here the CDR3 reads CSASGAGQGGGTEAFF. CDR3 DNA sequence: TGCAGTGCTTCAGGCGCGGGACAGGGGGGGGGCACTGAAGCTTTCTTT.